This T cell receptor (beta chain) appears in the sequencing data of a study of T cells after yellow fever vaccination. General study findings and limits: At 95% to 96% for CD4 and approximately 89% for CD8, most primary-vaccination clones showed up again after the booster. Researchers report a weaker secondary response that nonetheless peaked faster, day 5 versus 15. Although most clonotypes did not, a small share appeared in both CD4 and CD8 compartments.

As concerns this clonotype: The antigen remains unidentified.

CDR1 is MNHEY, CDR2 SVGEGT, per germline. This CDR3 has 15 residues. V lost 5 bases and J 3 bases, leaving 11 bases between the germline ends. For TCR, cDNA came from 5'RACE template switching, which added a universal primer site and UMIs. TCRdb passed the 5' RACE reads through MiXCR, listing each CDR3 protein once. The table includes 320,000 or so distinct CDR3 sequences, about 8.3% detected once. The chain joins TRBV6-2 or TRBV6-3 to TRBJ2-6; TRBD1 might be the D (6 bases). Sequencing was performed on PBMCs, taken around 45 days after the first yellow fever vaccination. This clonotype was obtained from a man between 18 and 35 years old who received the YFV17D yellow fever vaccine. The CDR3 is CASSGQGFGANVLTF. In nucleotides, the CDR3 is TGTGCCAGCAGTGGGCAGGGGTTTGGGGCCAACGTCCTGACTTTC.